This T cell receptor beta chain was captured by sequencing in a study of blood T cell repertoires in COVID-19. Whole-study context: Sites across the United States, Italy and Spain contributed samples from acute and convalescent COVID-19. T cells, B-cell-depleted T cells, or PBMCs provided the cDNA or gDNA that served as material.

Original processing notes: Scientists estimated how many nucleated cells there were by amplifying reference gene primers. Assay: immunoSEQ multiplex PCR; the TCRdb copy retains only in-frame clones and omits some. That table gives V, J and clone size, and the DNA gave D and trimming. The profile shows 130,000 to 150,000 clones, around four fifths of them singletons. CDR3 length: 15 residues. Trimming stripped 4 bases from V and 5 bases from J, with 19 bases between. Germline values: CDR1 SGHDT, CDR2 YYEEEE. This TCR was recovered from a woman aged 40 to 50 with active or convalescent COVID-19. The sample consisted of peripheral blood. The V call is TRBV5-6, the J call TRBJ2-7; D is perhaps TRBD1 (5 bases). The CDR3 sequence is CASSLSLYGANEQYF. DNA for the CDR3: TGTGCCAGCAGCCTGTCCCTTTATGGGGCAAACGAGCAGTACTTC.